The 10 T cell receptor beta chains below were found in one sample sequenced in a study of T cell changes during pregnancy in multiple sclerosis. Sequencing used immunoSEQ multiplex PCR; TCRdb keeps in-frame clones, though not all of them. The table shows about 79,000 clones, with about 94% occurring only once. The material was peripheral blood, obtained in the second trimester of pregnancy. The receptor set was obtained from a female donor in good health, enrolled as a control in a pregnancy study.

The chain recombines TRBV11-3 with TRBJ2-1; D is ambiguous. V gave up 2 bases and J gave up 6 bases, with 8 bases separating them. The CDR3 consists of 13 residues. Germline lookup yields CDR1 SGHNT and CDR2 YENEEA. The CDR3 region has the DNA TGTGCCAGCAGCTTACGGTCCGGCAATGAGCAGTTCTTC. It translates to CASSLRSGNEQFF.

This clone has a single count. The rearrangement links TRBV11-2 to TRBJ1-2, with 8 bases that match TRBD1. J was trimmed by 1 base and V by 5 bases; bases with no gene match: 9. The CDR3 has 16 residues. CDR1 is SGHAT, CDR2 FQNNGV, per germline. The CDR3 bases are TGTGCCAGCAGCCTCACCCCGACAGGGGATAACTATGGCTACACCTTC. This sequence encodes CASSLTPTGDNYGYTF.

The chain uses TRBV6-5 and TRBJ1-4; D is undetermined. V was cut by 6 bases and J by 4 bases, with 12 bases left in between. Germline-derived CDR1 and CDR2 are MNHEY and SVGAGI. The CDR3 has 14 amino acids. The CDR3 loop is CASSQLGINEKLFF. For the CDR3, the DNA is TGTGCCAGCAGCCAACTCGGGATTAATGAAAAACTGTTTTTT.

CDR3 region: CASSERQGASTDTQYF. The CDR3 bases are TGTGCCAGCAGTGAGAGACAGGGTGCTAGCACAGATACGCAGTATTTT. The J gene is TRBJ2-3, the V gene TRBV6-1, with 7 bases fitting TRBD1. The germline V gene encodes CDR1 MNHNS and CDR2 SASEGT. The ends lost 3 bases at V and 0 bases at J; junction bases unmatched: 6. CDR3 length: 16 residues.

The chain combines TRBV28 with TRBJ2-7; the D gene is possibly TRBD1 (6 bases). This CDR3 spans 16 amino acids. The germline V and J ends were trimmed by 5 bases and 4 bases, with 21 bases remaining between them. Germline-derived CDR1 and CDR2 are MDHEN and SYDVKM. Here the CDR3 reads CASSPLEVGGRYEQYF. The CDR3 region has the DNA TGTGCCAGCAGTCCTCTAGAAGTAGGGGGTAGGTACGAGCAGTACTTC. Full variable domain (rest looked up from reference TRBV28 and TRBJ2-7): DVKVTQSSRYLVKRTGEKVFLECVQDMDHENMFWYRQDPGLGLRLIYFSYDVKMKEKGDIPEGYSVSREKKERFSLILESASTNQTSMYLCASSPLEVGGRYEQYFGPGTRLTVT.

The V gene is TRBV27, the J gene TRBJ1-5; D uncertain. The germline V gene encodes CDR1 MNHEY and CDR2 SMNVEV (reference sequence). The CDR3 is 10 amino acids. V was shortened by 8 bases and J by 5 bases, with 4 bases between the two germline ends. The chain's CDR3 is CASGHQPQHF. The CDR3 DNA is TGTGCCAGCGGCCATCAGCCCCAGCATTTT.

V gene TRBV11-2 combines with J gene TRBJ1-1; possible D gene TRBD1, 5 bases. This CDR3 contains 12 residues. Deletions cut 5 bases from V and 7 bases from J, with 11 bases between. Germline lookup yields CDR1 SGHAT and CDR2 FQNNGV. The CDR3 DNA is TGTGCCAGCAGCCCGCAGGGCGATGAAGCTTTCTTT. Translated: CASSPQGDEAFF.

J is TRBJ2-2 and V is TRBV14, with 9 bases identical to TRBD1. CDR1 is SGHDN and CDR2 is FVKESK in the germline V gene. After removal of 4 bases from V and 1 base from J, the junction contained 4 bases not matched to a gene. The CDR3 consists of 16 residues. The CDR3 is CASSLRTGENTGELFF. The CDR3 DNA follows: TGTGCCAGCAGCCTGAGGACAGGGGAGAACACCGGGGAGCTGTTTTTT. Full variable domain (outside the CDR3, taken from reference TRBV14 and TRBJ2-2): EAGVTQFPSHSVIEKGQTVTLRCDPISGHDNLYWYRRVMGKEIKFLLHFVKESKQDESGMPNNRFLAERTGGTYSTLKVQPAELEDSGVYFCASSLRTGENTGELFFGEGSRLTVL.

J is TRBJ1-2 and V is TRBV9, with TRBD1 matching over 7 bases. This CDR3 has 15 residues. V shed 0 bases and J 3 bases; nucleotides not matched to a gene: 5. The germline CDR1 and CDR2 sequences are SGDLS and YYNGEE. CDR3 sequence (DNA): TGTGCCAGCAGCGTAGGGCACAGGGGCGACTATGGCTACACCTTC. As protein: CASSVGHRGDYGYTF.

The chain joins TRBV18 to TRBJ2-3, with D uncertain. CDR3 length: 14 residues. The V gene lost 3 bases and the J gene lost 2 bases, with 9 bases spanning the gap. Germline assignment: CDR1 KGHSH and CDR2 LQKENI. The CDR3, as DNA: TGTGCCAGCTCACCGCTGGCAGACACAGATACGCAGTATTTT. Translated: CASSPLADTDTQYF.